The 30 T cell receptor beta chains below were found in one sample sequenced in a study of OX40 agonist ivuxolimab in advanced cancers. Clones were sequenced by immunoSEQ multiplex PCR, and TCRdb holds only the in-frame ones, with some missing. The data contain about 60,000 clones, 83% of them seen just once; the ten biggest clones take up 3.1%. The source was CD4+ or CD8+ T cells sorted from blood, collected in a trial of the OX40 agonist ivuxolimab. The receptors were gathered from an adult with an advanced solid tumor such as melanoma, head and neck, liver or kidney cancer.

This clone came up a few times. The V call is TRBV2, the J call TRBJ1-2; no firm D call. CDR1 is SNHLY, CDR2 FYNNEI, per germline. There are 13 residues in the CDR3. V shed 3 bases and J shed 1 base, with 6 bases lying between them. The CDR3 loop reads CASSDWGNYGYTF. CDR3 DNA: TGTGCCAGCAGTGACTGGGGTAACTATGGCTACACCTTC.

The V gene is TRBV25-1, the J gene TRBJ2-7, with D possibly being TRBD2 (6 bases). V was clipped by 4 bases and J by 0 bases, with 10 bases between them. CDR3 length: 14 residues. Germline V gene sequence: CDR1 MGHDK, CDR2 SYGVNS. The CDR3 region has the DNA TGTGCCAGCAGTGTGGGGGGTGGCTCCTACGAGCAGTACTTC. Amino acids: CASSVGGGSYEQYF.

The rearrangement links TRBV2 to TRBJ2-1, with D possibly TRBD2 on 6 matching bases. CDR1 and CDR2 (germline): SNHLY, FYNNEI. Trimming cost V 6 bases and J 9 bases, with 21 bases left between them. This CDR3 spans 15 amino acids. This chain's CDR3 is CASSQTRPLLGEQFF. The CDR3 DNA sequence: TGTGCCAGCAGCCAGACTAGACCCCTATTAGGTGAGCAGTTCTTC.

For the CDR3, the DNA is TGTGCCTGGAGTGTGGGGGTCCGGCAAGCTTTCTTT. Translating gives CAWSVGVRQAFF. The V gene is TRBV30, the J gene TRBJ1-1; D perhaps matches TRBD1 (5 bases). There are 12 residues in the CDR3. V was pared by 0 bases and J by 9 bases, with 11 bases between. Germline V gene data show CDR1 as GTSNPN and CDR2 as SVGIG (reference sequence).

This chain joins TRBV6-4 and TRBJ1-2; D not resolved. The CDR3 has 15 amino acids. Per the germline V gene, CDR1 is MRHNA and CDR2 is SNTAGT. Trimming removed 6 bases from V and 2 bases from J, with 16 bases in between. In DNA, the CDR3 is TGTGCCAGCAGGGCCAACTACTACTCCAACTATGGCTACACCTTC. Residues: CASRANYYSNYGYTF.

V gene TRBV18 combines with J gene TRBJ1-2; a weak D match, TRBD1 (6 bases). V was cut by 5 bases and J by 8 bases, with 9 bases left in between. Germline V gives CDR1 KGHSH, CDR2 LQKENI. This CDR3 comprises 11 residues. The CDR3, as DNA: TGTGCCAGCTCAAAGGGGGAAGGCTACACCTTC. Translating it yields CASSKGEGYTF.

This chain links TRBV30 with TRBJ2-1; D call uncertain. The CDR3 totals 13 residues. The ends were cut back, 2 bases at V and 7 bases at J, with 12 bases in the middle. The germline V gene encodes CDR1 GTSNPN and CDR2 SVGIG (reference sequence). The CDR3 DNA sequence: TGTGCCTGGAGTCCCACGGCCTGGAATGAGCAGTTCTTC. Translated, it gives CAWSPTAWNEQFF.

This rearrangement joins TRBV6-1 to TRBJ2-2; 7 bases fit TRBD1. CDR3 length equals 15 residues. Germline CDR1 reads MNHNS; CDR2 reads SASEGT. The J segment lost 5 bases and the V segment lost 7 bases, leaving 10 bases of the junction unmatched. The CDR3 loop reads CASTPNRGYTGELFF. CDR3 DNA: TGTGCCAGCACCCCGAACAGGGGATATACCGGGGAGCTGTTTTTT.

The J gene is TRBJ1-1, the V gene TRBV2; D perhaps matches TRBD1 (5 bases). CDR3 size: 13 residues. Trimming removed 6 bases at V and 2 bases at J, with 10 bases between. From germline, CDR1 is SNHLY and CDR2 FYNNEI. Here the CDR3 reads CASRRGFNTEAFF. CDR3 sequence (DNA): TGTGCCAGCAGACGGGGCTTTAACACTGAAGCTTTCTTT.

The chain uses TRBV7-3 and TRBJ2-1; 11 nucleotides align to TRBD2. The germline gives CDR1 SGHTA, CDR2 FQGTGA. J lost 9 bases, V lost 1 base, and 5 bases had no gene match. The CDR3 is 15 residues long. The CDR3 reads CASSLNRLAGGEQFF. DNA for the CDR3: TGTGCCAGCAGCTTAAATCGGCTAGCGGGAGGTGAGCAGTTCTTC.

In its sample, this clone was seen once. The chain carries TRBV10-3 and TRBJ2-7; D not resolved. V was shortened by 4 bases and J by 4 bases, with 23 bases between the two germline ends. The CDR3 runs 17 residues. The germline CDR1 and CDR2 sequences are ENHRY and SYGVKD. The CDR3 protein is CAISGSREGSPLYEQYF. The CDR3 region has the DNA TGTGCCATCAGTGGATCTAGAGAAGGATCCCCATTATACGAGCAGTACTTC.

The genes are TRBV6-6 and TRBJ2-7; TRBD2 is a possible D gene (5 bases). V lost 6 bases, J lost 5 bases, and 17 bases lay in between. Per the germline V gene, CDR1 is MNHNY and CDR2 is SVGAGI (reference sequence). The CDR3 sequence is 14 residues long. The CDR3 nucleotides read TGTGCCAGCAGCGCCGGGATAACGGCGAACGAGCAGTACTTC. The encoded protein is CASSAGITANEQYF.

The table lists this clone with a few counts. J is TRBJ2-5 and V is TRBV5-1; the match to TRBD2 covers 8 bases. V trimming: 4 bases; J trimming: 4 bases; junction bases outside the gene matches: 9. The CDR3 extends over 15 amino acids. Looked up from germline, CDR1 is SGHRS and CDR2 is YFSETQ. CDR3 in DNA: TGCGCCAGCAGCCTCGGTGTTAGCGGGATAGAGACCCAGTACTTC. Protein product: CASSLGVSGIETQYF.

The chain has TRBV7-9 and TRBJ2-3; 10 nucleotides match TRBD2. Germline V CDR1 and CDR2: SEHNR, FQNEAQ (reference sequence). The CDR3 sequence is 16 residues long. V was clipped by 5 bases and J by 0 bases; unmatched bases: 5. The CDR3 coding sequence is TGTGCCAGCAGCCTCGGACTAGCGGAGAGCACAGATACGCAGTATTTT. This encodes CASSLGLAESTDTQYF.

V gene TRBV29-1 combines with J gene TRBJ1-1; tentative D call: TRBD1 (5 bases). V shed 4 bases and J shed 6 bases, with 12 bases lying between them. CDR1 is SQVTM, CDR2 ANQGSEA, per germline. This CDR3 region has 12 residues. CDR3 bases: TGCAGCGTTGCCCGCGGGGGGGCTGAAGCTTTCTTT. Translating gives CSVARGGAEAFF.

This clone is termed medium-sized (0.01 to 0.1%). The rearrangement joins TRBV2 to TRBJ1-6; TRBD1 matches at 10 bases. The CDR3 is made up of 13 amino acids. V lost 8 bases and J lost 7; bases outside the gene matches: 2. CDR1 and CDR2 (germline): SNHLY, FYNNEI. CDR3 residues: CASVGQGNSPLHF. The CDR3 DNA follows: TGTGCCAGCGTGGGACAGGGGAATTCACCCCTCCACTTT.

The genes are TRBV7-9 and TRBJ2-1, with TRBD2 identical over 9 bases. CDR3 length: 17 residues. V trimming: 4 bases; J trimming: 6 bases; junction bases outside the gene matches: 13. Germline V lookup: CDR1 SEHNR, CDR2 FQNEAQ (reference sequence). CDR3 coding DNA: TGTGCCAGCAGCTCTCCAACCGCTAGCGGGGAGCTCAATGAGCAGTTCTTC. Its translation is CASSSPTASGELNEQFF.

V gene TRBV11-2 combines with J gene TRBJ2-3; D not resolved. This CDR3 has 14 residues. Germline-derived CDR1 and CDR2 are SGHAT and FQNNGV. V was shortened by 0 bases and J by 2 bases, with 6 bases between the two germline ends. The CDR3, as DNA: TGTGCCAGCAGCTTAGACCTATACACAGATACGCAGTATTTT. Amino acids: CASSLDLYTDTQYF.

This clone was counted between two and nine times. The chain employs TRBV25-1 and TRBJ2-1; 10 bases align to TRBD2. Per germline, CDR1 MGHDK and CDR2 SYGVNS. CDR3 size: 18 residues. Trimming removed 6 bases from V and 5 bases from J; junction bases left unmatched: 16. CDR3 residues: CASSPRALAGVGDNEQFF. The DNA for the CDR3 is TGTGCCAGCAGCCCTAGAGCGCTAGCGGGAGTAGGGGACAATGAGCAGTTCTTC.

The V and J genes are TRBV5-1 and TRBJ2-3, with 7 nucleotides matching TRBD1. The junction had 9 bases not matched to a gene; V was cut back by 1 base and J by 4 bases. The CDR3 runs to 16 residues. The germline V gene has CDR1 SGHRS and CDR2 YFSETQ. CDR3 loop: CASSLPGTENPDTQYF. CDR3 coding DNA: TGCGCCAGCAGCTTGCCCGGGACAGAAAACCCAGATACGCAGTATTTT.

The CDR3 spells CASSLIQNSPLHF. CDR3 coding DNA: TGTGCCAGCAGCTTAATTCAGAATTCACCCCTCCACTTT. This chain connects TRBV7-3 to TRBJ1-6; D unresolved. The length of the CDR3 is 13 residues. CDR1 is SGHTA and CDR2 is FQGTGA in the germline V gene. V lost 1 base and J lost 7, with 5 bases in between.

The chain links TRBV14 to TRBJ2-7, with TRBD1 matching over 7 bases. V was clipped by 0 bases and J by 2 bases; unmatched bases: 13. Germline V lookup: CDR1 SGHDN, CDR2 FVKESK. CDR3 length equals 18 residues. CDR3 amino acids: CASSQEVWGQRPAYEQYF. CDR3 sequence (DNA): TGTGCCAGCAGCCAAGAAGTTTGGGGACAGCGTCCCGCCTACGAGCAGTACTTC.

CDR3 DNA sequence: TGTGCCAGCAGCTATCAGGGATTGAATCAGCCCCAGCATTTT. Its protein product is CASSYQGLNQPQHF. The genes are TRBV5-6 and TRBJ1-5; the D gene is possibly TRBD1 (5 bases). Germline lookup yields CDR1 SGHDT and CDR2 YYEEEE. The CDR3 covers 14 residues. The V end lost 3 bases, the J end lost 4 bases, and 11 bases lay between the germline ends.

The V call is TRBV6-6, the J call TRBJ2-2; TRBD2 is a possible D gene (5 bases). Germline V gene lookup returns CDR1 MNHNY and CDR2 SVGAGI (reference sequence). V was trimmed by 0 bases and J by 5 bases, leaving 7 bases between them. The length of the CDR3 is 14 residues. The CDR3 DNA is TGTGCCAGCAGTTACTCCCGGGGTACCGGGGAGCTGTTTTTT. Its protein is CASSYSRGTGELFF.

The J gene is TRBJ2-2, the V gene TRBV5-6; TRBD1 is a possible D gene (5 bases). This CDR3 has 18 residues. Trimming took off 2 bases at V and 1 base at J, with 18 bases between the two ends. CDR1 and CDR2 from the germline V gene are SGHDT and YYEEEE. Here the CDR3 DNA reads TGTGCCAGCAGCTTTATTGGAGTGGGGCAGGGGAACACCGGGGAGCTGTTTTTT. Translation: CASSFIGVGQGNTGELFF.

This chain connects TRBV7-3 to TRBJ2-7; either TRBD1 or TRBD2 may supply D (5 bases each). V lost 5 bases and J 3 bases, leaving 11 bases between the germline ends. The CDR3 has 13 amino acids. Per the germline V gene, CDR1 is SGHTA and CDR2 is FQGTGA. CDR3 nucleotides: TGTGCCAGCAGCGTGGGACCAAACTACGAGCAGTACTTC. Residues: CASSVGPNYEQYF.

This clone has a handful of counts. The chain carries TRBV30 and TRBJ1-5; D call uncertain. With 1 base removed from V and 9 bases from J, the gap between germline ends came to 10 bases. This CDR3 contains 12 residues. Per the germline V gene, CDR1 is GTSNPN and CDR2 is SVGIG (reference sequence). In nucleotides, the CDR3 is TGTGCCTGGAGTGACCCCCCGAGGCCCCAGCATTTT. It translates to CAWSDPPRPQHF.

The rearrangement links TRBV5-3 to TRBJ1-3, with D maybe TRBD1 (5 bases). TRBV5-3 is an open reading frame whose function is uncertain. The ends were cut back, 8 bases at V and 0 bases at J, with 15 bases in the middle. The CDR3 sequence is 15 residues long. CDR3 loop: CASLGGWASGNTIYF. The CDR3 DNA is TGTGCCAGCCTGGGGGGATGGGCCTCTGGAAACACCATATATTTT.

The count of this clone is one. V gene TRBV12-2 combines with J gene TRBJ2-7; whether TRBD2, the table's D call, matches the DNA was not checked. TRBV12-2 is noted as a pseudogene. The CDR3 is made up of 16 amino acids. Here the CDR3 reads CASRSGLAGDLYEQYF. The CDR3, as DNA: TGTGCAAGTCGCTCCGGACTAGCGGGGGACCTCTACGAGCAGTACTTC.

The J gene is TRBJ1-1, the V gene TRBV6-5; no definite D call. Germline V lookup: CDR1 MNHEY, CDR2 SVGAGI. The ends were cut back, 8 bases at V and 4 bases at J, with 17 bases in the middle. This CDR3 is 14 amino acids long. CDR3 residues: CASSLEQTGTEAFF. CDR3 sequence (DNA): TGTGCCAGCTCGCTGGAGCAGACGGGCACTGAAGCTTTCTTT.